This T cell receptor (beta chain) comes out of a study of T cells in Graves' hyperthyroidism and ophthalmopathy. Study background: Peripheral blood was taken when the disease was first diagnosed, before any treatment began.

General study findings and limits: Model output signaled ophthalmopathy a median around 6.9 months ahead of onset.

It was considered stable Graves' hyperthyroidism when ophthalmopathy did not progress within 18 months. The V and J ends lost 2 bases and 7 bases respectively, with 14 bases between them. The CDR3 sequence is 14 residues long. CDR1 and CDR2 (germline): SNHLY, FYNNEI. This clonotype was seen ten or more times. No antigen is known for it. TCR beta CDR3 region amplification was performed from RNA transcripts. The HTBI set primed first-round TCR CDR3 RT-PCR. TCRdb reprocessed the multiplex PCR reads with MiXCR, giving one entry per CDR3 protein. The table lists some 400,000 distinct CDR3 sequences, around 14% of them singletons.

Sequenced material: blood. The TCR comes from a woman aged 55 to 70 with Graves' hyperthyroidism. The V gene is TRBV2, the J gene TRBJ1-2; D is undetermined. The CDR3 DNA sequence: TGTGCCAGCAGTGAAACGAGAACAGCCTTTGGCTACACCTTC. This codes for CASSETRTAFGYTF.